Following are 5 T cell receptor beta chains from one sample sequenced in a study of glioma-infiltrating T cells after dendritic cell vaccination. Time point of the sample: after dendritic cell vaccination, including at tumor progression/relapse. Clones were sequenced by immunoSEQ multiplex PCR, and TCRdb holds only the in-frame ones, with some missing. The data show around 78,000 clones, less than 85% seen once. The sequencing here drew on blood, taken after dendritic cell vaccination. These receptors originate from a human donor with glioblastoma.

This clone is a singleton in its sample. CDR3 amino acids: CASSEFFQGGTGELFF. The DNA of the CDR3 is TGTGCCAGCAGTGAATTTTTCCAGGGAGGTACCGGGGAGCTGTTTTTT. The chain recombines TRBV25-1 with TRBJ2-2, with a possible D match to TRBD2 (6 bases). Trimming shortened V by 1 base and J by 5 bases, and 14 bases separated the two germline ends. This CDR3 is 16 amino acids long. Germline CDR1 is MGHDK and CDR2 is SYGVNS.

The chain joins TRBV13 to TRBJ2-7; TRBD1 matches at 11 bases. Trimming took 5 bases from V and 7 from J; bases not matched to a gene: 10. From germline, CDR1 is PRHDT and CDR2 FYEKMQ (reference sequence). The CDR3 is made up of 15 amino acids. Here the CDR3 reads CASSPQGQGVGEQYF. The CDR3 DNA is TGTGCCAGCAGCCCGCAGGGACAGGGGGTGGGTGAGCAGTACTTC.

As regards this clone: One end of the junction fails to match germline, which may point to a read error. This rearrangement joins TRBV5-6 to TRBJ1-2, with TRBD1 matching over 7 bases. Germline V lookup: CDR1 SGHDT, CDR2 YYEEEE. The CDR3 consists of 14 residues. The CDR3 nucleotides read TGTGCCTGCAGCAAGCCCCGGGACAGCTATGGCTACACCTTC. Its translation is CACSKPRDSYGYTF. Using reference TRBV5-6 and TRBJ1-2 for the parts outside the CDR3, the full variable domain is DAGVTQSPTHLIKTRGQQVTLRCSPKSGHDTVSWYQQALGQGPQFIFQYYEEEERQRGNFPDRFSGHQFPNYSSELNVNALLLGDSALYLCACSKPRDSYGYTFGSGTRLTVV.

The gene calls are TRBV7-9 and TRBJ1-4; the D is unclear. V lost 2 bases, J lost 0 bases, and 7 bases lay in between. This CDR3 contains 15 residues. Germline CDR1 and CDR2: SEHNR and FQNEAQ (reference sequence). The CDR3 DNA reads as TGTGCCAGCAGCTTAATAGCCGCAACTAATGAAAAACTGTTTTTT. Translating it yields CASSLIAATNEKLFF.

V and J are TRBV9 and TRBJ2-2, with TRBD2 matching 11 bases. Germline lookup yields CDR1 SGDLS and CDR2 YYNGEE. CDR3 length equals 19 residues. The V segment lost 6 bases and the J segment 3 bases; nucleotides outside the gene matches: 16. CDR3 nucleotides: TGTGCCAGCACCCCCGGGTCTAGCGGGAGGTTCTTCGACACCGGGGAGCTGTTTTTT. This codes for CASTPGSSGRFFDTGELFF.